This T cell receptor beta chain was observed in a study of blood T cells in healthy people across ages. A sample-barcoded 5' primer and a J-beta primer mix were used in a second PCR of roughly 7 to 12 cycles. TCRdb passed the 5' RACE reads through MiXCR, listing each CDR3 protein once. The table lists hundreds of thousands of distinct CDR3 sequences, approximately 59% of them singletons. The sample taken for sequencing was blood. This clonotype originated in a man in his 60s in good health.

This CDR3 reads CASSRDMENTEAFF. The CDR3 DNA reads as TGTGCCAGCTCCCGCGACATGGAGAACACTGAAGCTTTCTTT. The V and J genes are TRBV18 and TRBJ1-1; D gene ambiguous. The CDR3 consists of 14 residues. Germline assignment: CDR1 KGHSH and CDR2 LQKENI. Trimming stripped 6 bases from V and 1 base from J, with 12 bases between. Supplemented by reference TRBV18 and TRBJ1-1, the full variable domain reads NAGVMQNPRHLVRRRGQEARLRCSPMKGHSHVYWYRQLPEEGLKFMVYLQKENIIDESGMPKERFSAEFPKEGPSILRIQQVVRGDSAAYFCASSRDMENTEAFFGQGTRLTVV.